Below, one T cell receptor (beta chain) is given with its context. The antigen remains unidentified. The data stem from a study of OX40 agonist ivuxolimab in advanced cancers. Study summary: Ivuxolimab, an agonist antibody against OX40 (CD134), was given to patients. Whole-study results and caveats: Both blood CD4+ and CD8+ T cells showed clonal growth by week 6 at 0.1 to 3.0 mg/kg. CD8+ T cells averaged more expanded clones than CD4+.

The CDR3 spans 15 residues. Germline-derived CDR1 and CDR2 are LNHDA and SQIVND (reference sequence). The V and J ends lost 5 bases and 1 base, in that order; junction bases with no gene match: 2. Measured with immunoSEQ multiplex PCR; TCRdb has only the in-frame clones, and not every one. Of tens of thousands of clones detected, roughly nine tenths appear once; the ten largest clones hold approximately 0.32%. It was autoimmune disease history or systemic immunosuppression that excluded patients. Sample: CD4+ or CD8+ T cells sorted from blood, taken in a trial of the OX40 agonist ivuxolimab. J is TRBJ2-6 and V is TRBV19; TRBD1 aligns across 7 bases. The source is an adult with an advanced solid tumor such as melanoma, head and neck, liver or kidney cancer. The CDR3 here is CASSVQGSGANVLTF. For the CDR3, the DNA is TGTGCCAGTAGTGTACAGGGGTCTGGGGCCAACGTCCTGACTTTC.